The T cell receptor beta chain under discussion was sequenced for a study of PD-1 blockade in classical Hodgkin lymphoma. The assay was immunoSEQ multiplex PCR, and TCRdb's table has in-frame clones only and misses some. The sample yields around 14,000 clones, around 83% seen once. Each patient experienced a relapse that followed autologous stem cell transplantation, and brentuximab vedotin exposure varied. The sequence was collected from a human donor with classical Hodgkin lymphoma. The sample in question was peripheral blood mononuclear cells (PBMCs), obtained at baseline.

The CDR3 here is CASTRDTSNTGELFF. The DNA for the CDR3 is TGCGCCAGCACCCGGGACACCTCGAACACCGGGGAGCTGTTTTTT. The rearrangement links TRBV5-1 to TRBJ2-2, with TRBD1 as a possible D gene (6 bases). There are 15 residues in the CDR3. V lost 6 bases to trimming and J lost 0 bases, with 12 bases between them. Per germline, CDR1 SGHRS and CDR2 YFSETQ.